These 28 T cell receptor beta chains were all obtained from the same sample, sequenced in a study of OX40 agonist ivuxolimab in advanced cancers. The method was immunoSEQ multiplex PCR; TCRdb's version includes in-frame clones alone and lacks a portion of them. This table has roughly 80,000 clones, about 93% appearing once. The material was CD4+ or CD8+ T cells sorted from blood, obtained in a trial of the OX40 agonist ivuxolimab. Receptor source: an adult with an advanced solid tumor such as melanoma, head and neck, liver or kidney cancer.

The genes are TRBV4-1 and TRBJ2-5, with 9 bases that match TRBD1. This CDR3 region has 15 residues. Germline V CDR1 and CDR2: MGHRA, YSYEKL. V dropped 1 base and J dropped 5; count of bases not matched to a gene: 5. The CDR3 region has the DNA TGCGCCAGCAGCCAAGTGGGGACAGGGACTGAGACCCAGTACTTC. It is translated as CASSQVGTGTETQYF.

V usage is TRBV6-5 and J usage is TRBJ2-6, with D uncertain. The CDR3 runs 13 residues. V lost 4 bases to trimming and J lost 1 base, with 2 bases between them. Germline CDR1 MNHEY, CDR2 SVGAGI. The CDR3 loop reads CASSSSGANVLTF. CDR3 DNA sequence: TGTGCCAGCAGTTCATCTGGGGCCAACGTCCTGACTTTC.

The V call is TRBV10-3, the J call TRBJ2-5, with TRBD1 as a possible D gene (6 bases). CDR3 length: 13 amino acids. Germline CDR1 and CDR2: ENHRY and SYGVKD. V lost 4 bases and J lost 2, with 8 bases in between. Written as DNA, the CDR3 is TGTGCCATCAGTGGGGACACTCAAGAGACCCAGTACTTC. Amino acid sequence: CAISGDTQETQYF.

V and J are TRBV6-1 and TRBJ2-3; the D is unclear. The CDR3 has 11 amino acids. Germline assignment: CDR1 MNHNS and CDR2 SASEGT. Trimming shortened V by 9 bases and J by 6 bases, and 10 bases separated the two germline ends. DNA for the CDR3: TGTGCCAGGTCGACCAAGGATACGCAGTATTTT. It encodes CARSTKDTQYF.

This chain links TRBV29-1 with TRBJ2-7, with D perhaps TRBD2 (5 bases). This CDR3 is built from 12 residues. Germline CDR1 SQVTM, CDR2 ANQGSEA. Trimming removed 7 bases at V and 10 bases at J, with 20 bases between. CDR3: CSALLLGSDQYF. Written as DNA, the CDR3 is TGCAGCGCCCTCCTTTTGGGGAGCGACCAGTACTTC.

This chain connects TRBV14 to TRBJ2-1; tentative D call: TRBD2 (5 bases). CDR1 SGHDN and CDR2 FVKESK come from the germline V gene. The V and J ends lost 0 bases and 13 bases respectively, with 16 bases between them. This CDR3 contains 14 residues. Here the CDR3 DNA reads TGTGCCAGCAGCCAAGATTTACGGGGAAGCGGACAGTTCTTC. Translation gives CASSQDLRGSGQFF. The whole variable domain, remainder taken from reference TRBV14 and TRBJ2-1, is EAGVTQFPSHSVIEKGQTVTLRCDPISGHDNLYWYRRVMGKEIKFLLHFVKESKQDESGMPNNRFLAERTGGTYSTLKVQPAELEDSGVYFCASSQDLRGSGQFFGPGTRLTVL.

The V and J genes are TRBV29-1 and TRBJ1-2; 10 nucleotides match TRBD1. Trimming took 5 bases from V and 4 from J; bases not matched to a gene: 13. Germline V gene data show CDR1 as SQVTM and CDR2 as ANQGSEA. The CDR3 totals 16 residues. CDR3 residues: CSVPDRQGAGGYGYTF. The CDR3 region has the DNA TGCAGCGTTCCTGACCGACAGGGGGCTGGGGGCTATGGCTACACCTTC.

The chain is built from TRBV4-3 and TRBJ1-1; perhaps TRBD1 as D (5 bases). The CDR3 contains 15 residues. Germline CDR1 LGHNA, CDR2 YSLEER. V dropped 4 bases and J dropped 4 bases, with 16 bases sitting between them. The CDR3 coding sequence is TGCGCCAGCAGCCCCTACCTCGGGGGGAGCACTGAAGCTTTCTTT. Protein sequence: CASSPYLGGSTEAFF.

The chain employs TRBV6-5 and TRBJ2-7, with D tentatively TRBD1 (5 bases). The germline gives CDR1 MNHEY, CDR2 SVGAGI. Trimming took off 6 bases at V and 0 bases at J, with 12 bases between the two ends. The CDR3 sequence is 14 residues long. Written as DNA, the CDR3 is TGTGCCAGCAGCCTCAGGGTCAGCTCCTACGAGCAGTACTTC. Protein product: CASSLRVSSYEQYF.

The rearrangement uses TRBV6-5 and TRBJ2-7, with D unclear. V was clipped by 2 bases and J by 3 bases, with 14 bases between them. The CDR3 runs to 15 residues. Germline CDR1 and CDR2: MNHEY and SVGAGI. CDR3 sequence (DNA): TGTGCCAGCAGTTACCTAAGAGGTGCTCACTACGAGCAGTACTTC. Translating it yields CASSYLRGAHYEQYF.

The chain carries TRBV7-8 and TRBJ1-5, with 9 bases identical to TRBD1. The CDR3 consists of 15 residues. The germline V gene encodes CDR1 SGHVS and CDR2 FQNEAQ. The V and J ends lost 4 bases and 1 base, in that order; junction bases with no gene match: 2. CDR3 loop: CASSSGTGSNQPQHF. In DNA, the CDR3 is TGTGCCAGCAGCTCCGGGACAGGGAGCAATCAGCCCCAGCATTTT.

The CDR3 protein is CASSVAGTGATGELFF. Here the CDR3 DNA reads TGTGCCAGCAGCGTGGCCGGGACAGGGGCTACCGGGGAGCTGTTTTTT. This rearrangement joins TRBV9 to TRBJ2-2, with TRBD1 matching 10 bases. Trimming took 2 bases from V and 5 from J; bases not matched to a gene: 6. Germline V gene lookup returns CDR1 SGDLS and CDR2 YYNGEE. This CDR3 is 16 amino acids long.

The V gene is TRBV15, the J gene TRBJ1-2; D is unresolved. CDR3 length equals 14 residues. Trimming left V 3 bases short and J 5 bases short, with 13 bases between. Germline CDR1 reads LNHNV; CDR2 reads YYDKDF (reference sequence). The CDR3 protein is CATSRLGEEYGYTF. The CDR3 DNA sequence: TGTGCCACCAGCAGGCTCGGGGAGGAGTATGGCTACACCTTC.

The gene calls are TRBV7-6 and TRBJ2-2, with unresolved D. In germline, CDR1 is SGHVS, CDR2 FNYEAQ. V was shortened by 2 bases and J by 2 bases, with 6 bases between the two germline ends. This CDR3 has 14 amino acids. CDR3 in DNA: TGTGCCAGCAGCTTATTTGGAAACACCGGGGAGCTGTTTTTT. Protein product: CASSLFGNTGELFF.

The chain links TRBV28 to TRBJ1-2; D gene ambiguous. Germline V lookup: CDR1 MDHEN, CDR2 SYDVKM. V gave up 3 bases and J gave up 5 bases, with 10 bases separating them. CDR3 length: 13 amino acids. Here the CDR3 reads CASSLEEAYGYTF. The CDR3 DNA is TGTGCCAGCAGTTTGGAGGAGGCGTATGGCTACACCTTC.

The chain employs TRBV5-1 and TRBJ2-7; D ambiguous. The CDR3 sequence is 14 residues long. V lost 0 bases and J lost 2, with 9 bases in between. Germline V lookup: CDR1 SGHRS, CDR2 YFSETQ. CDR3 sequence reads: CASSLGPGTYEQYF. The CDR3 bases are TGCGCCAGCAGCTTGGGACCCGGAACCTACGAGCAGTACTTC.

CDR3 in amino acids: CASSFGGSYEQYF. The DNA for the CDR3 is TGCGCCAGCAGCTTTGGGGGTTCGTACGAGCAGTACTTC. The chain has TRBV5-1 and TRBJ2-7; tentatively, D is TRBD1 or TRBD2 (5 bases each). The CDR3 contains 13 residues. Germline CDR1 is SGHRS and CDR2 is YFSETQ. V was cut by 2 bases and J by 4 bases, with 10 bases left in between.

This rearrangement joins TRBV18 to TRBJ1-2; D is uncertain. The germline gives CDR1 KGHSH, CDR2 LQKENI. V shed 0 bases and J shed 4 bases, with 12 bases lying between them. The CDR3 runs to 15 residues. CDR3 nucleotide sequence: TGTGCCAGCTCACCACCGGGCGGCGGATCCTATGGCTACACCTTC. This encodes CASSPPGGGSYGYTF.

This clone was detected only a few times. The chain has TRBV21-1 and TRBJ1-5; TRBD1, as called in the table, went unchecked against the DNA. TRBV21-1 is termed a pseudogene. The CDR3 length is 17 residues. The CDR3 protein is CASSTRDRGPMNQPQHF. As DNA, the CDR3 is TGTGCCAGCAGCACACGGGACAGGGGTCCTATGAATCAGCCCCAGCATTTT.

The chain recombines TRBV6-9 with TRBJ2-2, with a tentative D call TRBD2 (5 bases). With 0 bases removed from V and 3 bases from J, the gap between germline ends came to 5 bases. The CDR3 covers 14 residues. Germline CDR1 reads MNHGY; CDR2 reads SVAAGI. The CDR3 DNA reads TGTGCCAGCAGTTATTCGGACTACACCGGGGAGCTGTTTTTT. Its translation is CASSYSDYTGELFF.

The J gene is TRBJ2-3, the V gene TRBV13, with D unresolved. There are 15 residues in the CDR3. Germline values: CDR1 PRHDT, CDR2 FYEKMQ (reference sequence). Deletions cut 2 bases from V and 2 bases from J, with 11 bases between. The CDR3 here is CASSLSSDVTDTQYF. The CDR3 region has the DNA TGTGCCAGCAGCTTATCATCGGATGTCACAGATACGCAGTATTTT.

CDR3 loop: CASSFGTRGSTEQFF. The CDR3 coding sequence is TGTGCCAGCAGTTTCGGGACAAGGGGTTCAACTGAGCAGTTCTTC. V is TRBV27 and J is TRBJ2-1; maybe TRBD1 (6 bases). Germline CDR1 reads MNHEY; CDR2 reads SMNVEV (reference sequence). V shed 3 bases and J shed 9 bases, with 18 bases lying between them. This CDR3 contains 15 residues.

This chain uses TRBV27 with TRBJ2-1; the D gene is possibly TRBD2 (7 bases). CDR3 length: 13 residues. Germline lookup yields CDR1 MNHEY and CDR2 SMNVEV (reference sequence). V lost 3 bases and J 8 bases, leaving 11 bases between the germline ends. The CDR3 region is CASSFGGAYEQFF. The CDR3 DNA follows: TGTGCCAGCAGTTTTGGGGGGGCATATGAGCAGTTCTTC.

There are a few counts of this clone. This rearrangement joins TRBV19 to TRBJ1-1; D unresolved. Germline values: CDR1 LNHDA, CDR2 SQIVND (reference sequence). The CDR3 contains 14 residues. Trimming removed 1 base from V and 1 base from J, with 7 bases in between. CDR3 region: CASSIVGRNTEAFF. The CDR3 DNA follows: TGTGCCAGTAGTATAGTCGGACGGAACACTGAAGCTTTCTTT.

The chain recombines TRBV27 with TRBJ2-1; either TRBD1 or TRBD2 may fit D (6 bases each). Germline assignment: CDR1 MNHEY and CDR2 SMNVEV (reference sequence). This CDR3 is built from 15 residues. Trimming took 2 bases from V and 4 from J, leaving 12 bases between them. CDR3 in amino acids: CASSLGGGAYNEQFF. The CDR3 nucleotides are TGTGCCAGCAGTTTAGGGGGCGGGGCTTACAATGAGCAGTTCTTC.

This clone was seen just once. The chain has TRBV28 and TRBJ1-2; TRBD1 matches 7 bases. The CDR3 covers 14 residues. CDR1 is MDHEN and CDR2 is SYDVKM in the germline V gene. J was trimmed by 4 bases and V by 5 bases; bases with no gene match: 7. The CDR3 spells CASSGPGQSYGYTF. The CDR3 DNA is TGTGCCAGCAGTGGACCGGGACAGTCCTATGGCTACACCTTC.

This chain joins TRBV5-1 and TRBJ2-5; no clear D gene. The CDR3 length is 12 residues. Germline V gene data show CDR1 as SGHRS and CDR2 as YFSETQ. The germline V and J ends were trimmed by 3 bases and 1 base, with 4 bases remaining between them. As DNA, the CDR3 is TGCGCCAGCAGCTCGTTCCAAGAGACCCAGTACTTC. The encoded protein is CASSSFQETQYF.

The chain links TRBV28 to TRBJ1-2, with D hard to call. Germline CDR1 and CDR2: MDHEN and SYDVKM. The CDR3 is 14 amino acids. The V and J ends lost 2 bases and 2 bases respectively, with 9 bases between them. The CDR3 loop reads CASSLGRRNYGYTF. The CDR3 DNA sequence: TGTGCCAGCAGTTTAGGCAGAAGGAACTATGGCTACACCTTC.